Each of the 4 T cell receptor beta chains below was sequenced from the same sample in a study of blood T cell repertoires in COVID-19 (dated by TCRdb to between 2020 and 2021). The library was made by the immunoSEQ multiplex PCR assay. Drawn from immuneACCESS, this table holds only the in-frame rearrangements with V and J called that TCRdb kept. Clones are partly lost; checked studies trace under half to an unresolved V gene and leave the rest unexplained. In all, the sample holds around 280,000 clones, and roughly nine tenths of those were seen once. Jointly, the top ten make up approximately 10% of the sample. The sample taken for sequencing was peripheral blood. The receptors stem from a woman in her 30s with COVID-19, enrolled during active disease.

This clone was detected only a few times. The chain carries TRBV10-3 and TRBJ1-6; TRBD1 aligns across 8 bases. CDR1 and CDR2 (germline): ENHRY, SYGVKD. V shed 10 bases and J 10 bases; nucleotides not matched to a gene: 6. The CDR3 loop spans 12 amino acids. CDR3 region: CATGQGGSPLHF. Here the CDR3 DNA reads TGTGCCACCGGACAGGGTGGCTCACCCCTCCACTTT.

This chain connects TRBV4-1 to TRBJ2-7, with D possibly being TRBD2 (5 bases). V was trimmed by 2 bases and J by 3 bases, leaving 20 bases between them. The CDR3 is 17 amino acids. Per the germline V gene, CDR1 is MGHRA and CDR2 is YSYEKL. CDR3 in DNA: TGCGCCAGCAGCCAATTCTTTTCAGCGGCCAGGAACTACGAGCAGTACTTC. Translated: CASSQFFSAARNYEQYF.

The CDR3, as DNA: TGTGCCAGCAGTGACAGGGTTACCTATGGCTACACCTTC. Translated: CASSDRVTYGYTF. The rearrangement uses TRBV2 and TRBJ1-2; TRBD1 is a possible D gene (5 bases). Trimming removed 3 bases from V and 4 bases from J, with 9 bases in between. CDR3 length equals 13 residues. Germline V CDR1 and CDR2: SNHLY, FYNNEI.

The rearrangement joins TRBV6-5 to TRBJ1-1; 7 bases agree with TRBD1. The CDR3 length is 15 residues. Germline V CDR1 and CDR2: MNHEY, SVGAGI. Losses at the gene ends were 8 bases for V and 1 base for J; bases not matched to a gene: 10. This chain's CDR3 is CASSKVGQTNTEAFF. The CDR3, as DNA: TGTGCCAGCTCTAAAGTGGGACAGACGAACACTGAAGCTTTCTTT.